These T cell receptor beta chains were read from a single sample in a study of blood T cell repertoires in COVID-19. Some clones are missing from TCRdb's copy, which holds only in-frame ones; the method was immunoSEQ multiplex PCR. Among roughly 170,000 clones listed, 70% to 90% were seen once. Sequenced input: peripheral blood. Every receptor here comes from a middle-aged man who had recovered from COVID-19. CDR3s include the opening cysteine and the closing phenylalanine or tryptophan. D genes are given only for firm matches. Where a row states a size, it is once, few, many or the class of an expanded clone; other rows omit it.

d_call: TRBD2
v_call: TRBV6-2/TRBV6-3
j_call: TRBJ2-1
clone_size: .
cdr3_nt: TGTGCCAGCAGTTACCCCCGCACATCTAGACTAGCGGGGGTTGAGCAGTTCTTC
cdr3_aa: CASSYPRTSRLAGVEQFF

d_call: .
v_call: TRBV7-2
j_call: TRBJ2-7
clone_size: .
cdr3_nt: TGTGCCAGCAGCTTAGGGGCGGGGCAACAGTACTTC
cdr3_aa: CASSLGAGQQYF

d_call: .
v_call: TRBV7-2
j_call: TRBJ2-4
clone_size: once
cdr3_nt: TGTGCCAGCAGCGGGGGGACTCTCTCACGGTTAGCCAAAAACATTCAGTACTTC
cdr3_aa: CASSGGTLSRLAKNIQYF

d_call: .
v_call: TRBV6-5
j_call: TRBJ2-3
clone_size: .
cdr3_nt: TGTGCCAGCAGACCGTTCTCAACGGGGACAGATACGCAGTATTTT
cdr3_aa: CASRPFSTGTDTQYF

d_call: .
v_call: TRBV12-3/TRBV12-4
j_call: TRBJ2-1
clone_size: .
cdr3_nt: TGTGCCAGCAGTCTAACAGAGTACAATGAGCAGTTCTTC
cdr3_aa: CASSLTEYNEQFF

d_call: .
v_call: TRBV27
j_call: TRBJ2-5
clone_size: .
cdr3_nt: TGTGCCAGCAGTCCTGTGCCCGGGGAGACCCAGTACTTC
cdr3_aa: CASSPVPGETQYF

d_call: .
v_call: TRBV30
j_call: TRBJ1-5
clone_size: .
cdr3_nt: TGTGCCTGGAGTGTAGGCGGGCCGACCCAGCATTTT
cdr3_aa: CAWSVGGPTQHF

d_call: TRBD1
v_call: TRBV6-5
j_call: TRBJ2-3
clone_size: .
cdr3_nt: TGTGCCAGCAGTATTCAGGGGGCTAGCACAGATACGCAGTATTTT
cdr3_aa: CASSIQGASTDTQYF

d_call: TRBD2
v_call: TRBV30
j_call: TRBJ2-5
clone_size: .
cdr3_nt: TGTGCCTGGAGTTTAGCGGGGGCTACCCAAGAGACCCAGTACTTC
cdr3_aa: CAWSLAGATQETQYF

d_call: TRBD1
v_call: TRBV10-3
j_call: TRBJ2-4
clone_size: .
cdr3_nt: TGTGCCATCATCGAACAGGGGGCGAGGGCCAAAAACATTCAGTACTTC
cdr3_aa: CAIIEQGARAKNIQYF

d_call: .
v_call: TRBV27
j_call: TRBJ1-6
clone_size: once
cdr3_nt: TGTGCCAGCAGTTTCGACAGATACTATTCACCCCTCCACTTT
cdr3_aa: CASSFDRYYSPLHF

d_call: TRBD2
v_call: TRBV4-1
j_call: TRBJ2-7
clone_size: .
cdr3_nt: TGCGCCAGCAGCCACCGAGGGGAGGGGTACGAGCAGTACTTC
cdr3_aa: CASSHRGEGYEQYF

d_call: .
v_call: TRBV19
j_call: TRBJ1-5
clone_size: .
cdr3_nt: TGTGCCAGTAGTAGCACGGGTCAGCCCCAGCATTTT
cdr3_aa: CASSSTGQPQHF

d_call: .
v_call: TRBV5-8
j_call: TRBJ1-5
clone_size: .
cdr3_nt: TGTGCCAGCAGCCAAGGACTTAATCAGCCCCAGCATTTT
cdr3_aa: CASSQGLNQPQHF

d_call: .
v_call: TRBV27
j_call: TRBJ1-5
clone_size: .
cdr3_nt: TGTGCCAGCAAGGGGTTAGGGGGCAATCAGCCCCAGCATTTT
cdr3_aa: CASKGLGGNQPQHF

d_call: TRBD1
v_call: TRBV11-3
j_call: TRBJ1-6
clone_size: .
cdr3_nt: TGTGCCAGCAGCTTAGAGGGACAGACCAATTCACCCCTCCACTTT
cdr3_aa: CASSLEGQTNSPLHF

d_call: .
v_call: TRBV24-1
j_call: TRBJ2-5
clone_size: .
cdr3_nt: TGTGCCACCAGTGACCCCCACCCCAGGGGGGAAGAGACCCAGTACTTC
cdr3_aa: CATSDPHPRGEETQYF

d_call: .
v_call: TRBV15
j_call: TRBJ1-4
clone_size: .
cdr3_nt: TGTGCCACCAGCAGAGCCAGGGTTGGGGAAAAACTGTTTTTT
cdr3_aa: CATSRARVGEKLFF

d_call: .
v_call: TRBV6-5
j_call: TRBJ2-1
clone_size: .
cdr3_nt: TGTGCCAGCAGTCCGACTAGTTGGAATGAGCAGTTCTTC
cdr3_aa: CASSPTSWNEQFF

d_call: .
v_call: TRBV4-3
j_call: TRBJ1-3
clone_size: .
cdr3_nt: TGCGCCAGCAGCCAAGATTATAGGACAGCTACTCCTGGAAACACCATATATTTT
cdr3_aa: CASSQDYRTATPGNTIYF

d_call: TRBD2
v_call: TRBV24-1
j_call: TRBJ2-5
clone_size: .
cdr3_nt: TGTGCCACCAGTGATTTGAATACGACTAGCGGGAGGTACGGGACCCAGTACTTC
cdr3_aa: CATSDLNTTSGRYGTQYF

d_call: .
v_call: TRBV29-1
j_call: TRBJ2-7
clone_size: .
cdr3_nt: TGCAGCGTTATGGGGCAATACGAGCAGTACTTC
cdr3_aa: CSVMGQYEQYF

d_call: TRBD2
v_call: TRBV5-4
j_call: TRBJ2-3
clone_size: .
cdr3_nt: TGTGCCAGCAGCTTAGGGGGGACTAGCCTAAGAGAGCAGTATTTT
cdr3_aa: CASSLGGTSLREQYF

d_call: .
v_call: TRBV28
j_call: TRBJ1-5
clone_size: .
cdr3_nt: TGTGCCAGCAGTCCCTCCAATCAGCCCCAGCATTTT
cdr3_aa: CASSPSNQPQHF

d_call: TRBD2
v_call: TRBV4-1
j_call: TRBJ2-3
clone_size: .
cdr3_nt: TGCGCCAGCAGCCGCGGGGGGATCACAGATACGCAGTATTTT
cdr3_aa: CASSRGGITDTQYF

d_call: .
v_call: TRBV6-6
j_call: TRBJ2-6
clone_size: .
cdr3_nt: TGTGCCAGCACCCTGAGGGTGGCTGGGGCCAACGTCCTGACTTTC
cdr3_aa: CASTLRVAGANVLTF

d_call: .
v_call: TRBV2
j_call: TRBJ2-7
clone_size: .
cdr3_nt: TGTGCCAGCAGTGTGGGGGGAAGTTACGAGCAGTACTTC
cdr3_aa: CASSVGGSYEQYF